This TCR beta chain was sequenced for a study of monozygotic twins with inflammatory bowel disease. The input for each TCR library was roughly 3,600 ng of total RNA. Addition of UMIs with a 6-nucleotide sample barcode was achieved by template switching. TCRdb re-called the 5' RACE reads and shows each CDR3 protein once, DNA omitted. The listing contains some 150,000 distinct CDR3 sequences. Germline CDR1 is SGHKS and CDR2 is YYEKEE (reference sequence). This CDR3 has 16 amino acids. The TCR comes from a human donor with ulcerative colitis or Crohn's disease, or a healthy co-twin of an affected twin (not recorded which). The chain employs TRBV5-5 and TRBJ2-1; checking the TCRdb D call of TRBD2 is not possible without DNA. Specimen: blood. The CDR3 region is CASSFLPVGDYNEQFF.